This passage covers 13 T cell receptor beta chains from one sample sequenced in a study of blood T cell repertoires in COVID-19. TCRdb's copy holds only in-frame clones and misses some; the assay was immunoSEQ multiplex PCR. Among roughly 30,000 clones listed, 89% were seen once. The specimen was peripheral blood. Receptors originate from a human donor in a cohort sampled during active COVID-19.

The rearrangement uses TRBV9 and TRBJ1-2; 7 bases agree with TRBD1. This CDR3 comprises 15 residues. The ends lost 0 bases at V and 6 bases at J; junction bases unmatched: 8. Germline CDR1 reads SGDLS; CDR2 reads YYNGEE. The CDR3 DNA sequence: TGTGCCAGCAGCGTAGCCCCCCAACAGGGGAATGGCTACACCTTC. This sequence encodes CASSVAPQQGNGYTF.

This chain links TRBV27 with TRBJ1-2; D uncertain. V shed 2 bases and J shed 3 bases, with 7 bases lying between them. The CDR3 is 13 amino acids. Germline V CDR1 and CDR2: MNHEY, SMNVEV (reference sequence). In DNA form, the CDR3 reads TGTGCCAGCAGTTTAGATCGGGACTATGGCTACACCTTC. Its translation is CASSLDRDYGYTF.

The V and J genes are TRBV7-2 and TRBJ2-1, with 7 bases fitting TRBD2. Losses at the gene ends were 4 bases for V and 12 bases for J; bases not matched to a gene: 12. The CDR3 contains 14 residues. Germline-derived CDR1 and CDR2 are SGHTA and FQGNSA. The CDR3 protein is CASSWGEGPRGQFF. The CDR3 nucleotides are TGTGCCAGCAGCTGGGGGGAGGGTCCTAGAGGGCAGTTCTTC.

V gene TRBV5-1 combines with J gene TRBJ2-5; TRBD1 agrees at 9 bases. Germline V gene data show CDR1 as SGHRS and CDR2 as YFSETQ. The CDR3 consists of 14 residues. With V trimmed by 4 bases and J by 4 bases, 5 bases remained unmatched. This chain's CDR3 is CASSIGTGSETQYF. The CDR3 DNA is TGCGCCAGCAGCATCGGGACAGGGTCAGAGACCCAGTACTTC. Looking up the rest from reference TRBV5-1 and TRBJ2-5 gives the full variable domain: KAGVTQTPRYLIKTRGQQVTLSCSPISGHRSVSWYQQTPGQGLQFLFEYFSETQRNKGNFPGRFSGRQFSNSRSEMNVSTLELGDSALYLCASSIGTGSETQYFGPGTRLLVL.

This rearrangement joins TRBV18 to TRBJ1-4; 8 bases align to TRBD1. This CDR3 has 14 residues. The germline gives CDR1 KGHSH, CDR2 LQKENI. The J segment lost 6 bases and the V segment lost 6 bases, leaving 6 bases of the junction unmatched. In DNA form, the CDR3 reads TGTGCCAGCTCGGACTACAGGGGGGATGAAAAACTGTTTTTT. The encoded protein is CASSDYRGDEKLFF.

The rearrangement uses TRBV5-5 and TRBJ1-1, with D tentatively TRBD1 (6 bases). Germline lookup yields CDR1 SGHKS and CDR2 YYEKEE (reference sequence). This CDR3 is 15 amino acids long. V lost 4 bases to trimming and J lost 0 bases, with 13 bases between them. The CDR3 loop is CASSLGTGLNTEAFF. DNA of the CDR3: TGTGCCAGCAGCCTGGGAACAGGGCTGAACACTGAAGCTTTCTTT.

The chain couples TRBV18 to TRBJ2-7; 9 bases fit TRBD1. With 3 bases clipped from V and 3 bases from J, the junction kept 6 bases outside the gene matches. Germline assignment: CDR1 KGHSH and CDR2 LQKENI. This CDR3 spans 15 amino acids. This chain's CDR3 is CASSPPGQGVYEQYF. CDR3 sequence (DNA): TGTGCCAGCTCACCGCCGGGACAGGGTGTCTACGAGCAGTACTTC.

The chain couples TRBV4-2 to TRBJ2-7; 10 bases align to TRBD2. J was trimmed by 3 bases and V by 0 bases; bases with no gene match: 8. CDR1 is LGHNA and CDR2 is YNFKEQ in the germline V gene. The CDR3 covers 17 residues. CDR3 in DNA: TGTGCCAGCAGCCAAGAAAGGTGGGCTAGCGGGGGCTACGAGCAGTACTTC. It codes for CASSQERWASGGYEQYF.

The CDR3 DNA reads TGTGCCAGCAGCCGGACGACAGGGGGAGAGACCCAGTACTTC. Translated, it gives CASSRTTGGETQYF. The gene calls are TRBV5-4 and TRBJ2-5; TRBD1 agrees at 9 bases. Germline CDR1 is SGHNT and CDR2 is YYREEE (reference sequence). Trimming cost V 4 bases and J 4 bases; bases outside gene matches: 5. The CDR3 spans 14 residues.

The chain joins TRBV3-1 (or the pseudogene TRBV3-2) to TRBJ2-7, with TRBD2 matching 9 bases. The length of the CDR3 is 16 residues. CDR1 and CDR2 (germline): LGHDT, YNNKEL (reference sequence). With 5 bases clipped from V and 2 bases from J, the junction kept 10 bases outside the gene matches. The CDR3: CASSVGSGGSTYEQYF. In DNA form, the CDR3 reads TGTGCCAGCAGCGTTGGGAGCGGGGGGTCAACCTACGAGCAGTACTTC.

This chain uses TRBV5-6 with TRBJ2-5; the match to TRBD1 covers 9 bases. CDR1 is SGHDT and CDR2 is YYEEEE in the germline V gene. The V segment lost 3 bases and the J segment 0 bases; nucleotides outside the gene matches: 3. The CDR3 runs 15 residues. The CDR3 sequence: CASSSDRGDQETQYF. The DNA of the CDR3 is TGTGCCAGCAGCTCCGACAGGGGGGACCAAGAGACCCAGTACTTC.

The V call is TRBV18, the J call TRBJ2-5, with D tentatively TRBD2 (5 bases). V lost 3 bases, J lost 1 base, and 9 bases lay in between. The germline gives CDR1 KGHSH, CDR2 LQKENI. This CDR3 has 14 residues. The CDR3 loop reads CASSPPAGQETQYF. DNA for the CDR3: TGTGCCAGCTCACCTCCGGCGGGCCAAGAGACCCAGTACTTC. Combining the CDR3 with reference TRBV18 and TRBJ2-5 gives the whole variable domain NAGVMQNPRHLVRRRGQEARLRCSPMKGHSHVYWYRQLPEEGLKFMVYLQKENIIDESGMPKERFSAEFPKEGPSILRIQQVVRGDSAAYFCASSPPAGQETQYFGPGTRLLVL.

The gene calls are TRBV4-1 and TRBJ2-4; weak D call: TRBD2 (5 bases). The CDR3 has 14 residues. In germline, CDR1 is MGHRA, CDR2 YSYEKL. Trimming removed 4 bases at V and 5 bases at J, with 12 bases between. The CDR3, as DNA: TGCGCCAGCAGCCCAGGACTGGGCCAAAACATTCAGTACTTC. Translating gives CASSPGLGQNIQYF.